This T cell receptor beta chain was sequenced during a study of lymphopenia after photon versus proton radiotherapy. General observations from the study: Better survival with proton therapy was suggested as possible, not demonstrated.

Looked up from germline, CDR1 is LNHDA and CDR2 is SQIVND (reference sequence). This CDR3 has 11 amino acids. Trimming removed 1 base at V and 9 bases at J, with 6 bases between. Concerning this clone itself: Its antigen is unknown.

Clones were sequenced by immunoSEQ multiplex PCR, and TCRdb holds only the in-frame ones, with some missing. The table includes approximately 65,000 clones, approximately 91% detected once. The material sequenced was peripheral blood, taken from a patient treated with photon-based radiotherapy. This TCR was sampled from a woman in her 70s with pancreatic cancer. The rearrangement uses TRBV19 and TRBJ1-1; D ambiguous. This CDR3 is CASSIGSKAFF. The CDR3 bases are TGTGCCAGTAGTATAGGGTCGAAAGCTTTCTTT.